These 14 T cell receptor beta chains were sequenced from one sample in a study of beta chain features in type 1 diabetes. The authors reverse transcribed all of the isolated RNA, so sequencing captured expressed TCRB transcripts. The assay was immunoSEQ multiplex PCR, and TCRdb's table has in-frame clones only and misses some. The sample holds some 270,000 clones, 13% to 15% seen once. Specimen: naive CD4+ T cells from blood. Receptors originate from a woman aged 35 to 49 in good health.

Of note for this clone: Its ends do not fully match the called genes, so a read error is possible. The CDR3 spells CANSFDRFSYEQYF. In nucleotides, the CDR3 is TGTGCCAACAGCTTTGACAGATTCTCCTACGAGCAGTACTTC. The genes are TRBV5-4 and TRBJ2-7, with a weak D call TRBD1 (5 bases). CDR1 and CDR2 from the germline V gene are SGHNT and YYREEE (reference sequence). The CDR3 extends over 14 amino acids. Full variable domain (missing parts from reference TRBV5-4 and TRBJ2-7): ETGVTQSPTHLIKTRGQQVTLRCSSQSGHNTVSWYQQALGQGPQFIFQYYREEENGRGNFPPRFSGLQFPNYSSELNVNALELDDSALYLCANSFDRFSYEQYFGPGTRLTVT.

This clone has just a few counts. The chain carries TRBV15 and TRBJ2-5; 9 bases fit TRBD1. The germline gives CDR1 LNHNV, CDR2 YYDKDF (reference sequence). The CDR3 runs to 16 residues. J was trimmed by 5 bases and V by 3 bases; bases with no gene match: 10. The CDR3 region is CATSRGQGGVGETQYF. DNA for the CDR3: TGTGCCACCAGCAGGGGACAGGGAGGGGTCGGGGAGACCCAGTACTTC.

This clone was observed a handful of times. The CDR3 sequence: CASSEGRLAGVFNEQFF. The CDR3 coding sequence is TGTGCCAGCAGTGAAGGAAGACTAGCGGGAGTATTCAATGAGCAGTTCTTC. The chain recombines TRBV2 with TRBJ2-1; 12 nucleotides align to TRBD2. This CDR3 has 17 amino acids. Germline CDR1 and CDR2: SNHLY and FYNNEI. Trimming took 1 base from V and 6 from J; bases not matched to a gene: 7.

This clone was observed a handful of times. V gene TRBV6-4 combines with J gene TRBJ1-6; perhaps TRBD1 as D (6 bases). The CDR3 covers 13 residues. The ends were cut back, 5 bases at V and 6 bases at J, with 8 bases in the middle. CDR1 and CDR2 (germline): MRHNA, SNTAGT. The CDR3 nucleotides read TGTGCCAGCAGTTACAGGGTTAATTCACCCCTCCACTTT. Amino acid sequence: CASSYRVNSPLHF.

This clone was picked up a small number of times. The chain employs TRBV5-4 and TRBJ2-2; D remains unclear. V was pared by 5 bases and J by 4 bases, with 12 bases between. Per the germline V gene, CDR1 is SGHNT and CDR2 is YYREEE (reference sequence). The CDR3 runs 14 residues. CDR3 sequence: CASSPGHRTGELFF. The CDR3 coding sequence is TGTGCCAGCAGTCCGGGTCATCGCACCGGGGAGCTGTTTTTT.

This chain connects TRBV13 to TRBJ2-7; D call uncertain. V shed 2 bases and J shed 2 bases, with 7 bases lying between them. Germline V gene sequence: CDR1 PRHDT, CDR2 FYEKMQ (reference sequence). The CDR3 covers 13 residues. The CDR3 loop is CASSLNSPYEQYF. The CDR3, as DNA: TGTGCCAGCAGCTTAAACAGCCCCTACGAGCAGTACTTC. The variable domain in full, with the rest retrieved from reference TRBV13 and TRBJ2-7, is AAGVIQSPRHLIKEKRETATLKCYPIPRHDTVYWYQQGPGQDPQFLISFYEKMQSDKGSIPDRFSAQQFSDYHSELNMSSLELGDSALYFCASSLNSPYEQYFGPGTRLTVT.

A few counts support this clone. The chain links TRBV29-1 to TRBJ1-1; 8 nucleotides align to TRBD1. Germline V gives CDR1 SQVTM, CDR2 ANQGSEA. The CDR3 is 14 residues long. After removal of 3 bases from V and 4 bases from J, the junction contained 7 bases not matched to a gene. Written as DNA, the CDR3 is TGCAGCGTTGAGACACAGGGGGTGGGCACTGAAGCTTTCTTT. Translated: CSVETQGVGTEAFF.

The sample holds a few counts of this clone. V and J are TRBV5-4 and TRBJ2-5; 10 bases map to TRBD2. V lost 5 bases, J lost 1 base, and 8 bases stayed unmatched. The CDR3 consists of 16 residues. Germline V lookup: CDR1 SGHNT, CDR2 YYREEE (reference sequence). The CDR3 spells CASSYVAGGPQETQYF. The CDR3 nucleotides read TGTGCCAGCAGTTACGTAGCGGGGGGCCCCCAAGAGACCCAGTACTTC.

This chain connects TRBV2 to TRBJ1-5; D possibly corresponds to TRBD1 (5 bases). V lost 6 bases and J 11 bases, leaving 26 bases between the germline ends. The CDR3 contains 16 residues. CDR1 is SNHLY and CDR2 is FYNNEI in the germline V gene. The DNA for the CDR3 is TGTGCCAGCAGCGCAATTAAGGGGACGGGGGGAGTAGCCCAGCATTTT. Translation: CASSAIKGTGGVAQHF. Looking up the rest from reference TRBV2 and TRBJ1-5 gives the full variable domain: EPEVTQTPSHQVTQMGQEVILRCVPISNHLYFYWYRQILGQKVEFLVSFYNNEISEKSEIFDDQFSVERPDGSNFTLKIRSTKLEDSAMYFCASSAIKGTGGVAQHFGDGTRLSIL.

This clone was seen more than once but under ten times. V is TRBV6-5 and J is TRBJ1-5; TRBD1 matches at 9 bases. CDR1 and CDR2 from the germline V gene are MNHEY and SVGAGI. The trim removed 4 bases at V and 2 bases at J, leaving 6 bases unmatched. CDR3 length equals 16 residues. Here the CDR3 reads CASSSDRGVGNQPQHF. Written as DNA, the CDR3 is TGTGCCAGCAGTTCGGACAGGGGAGTGGGCAATCAGCCCCAGCATTTT.

This chain links TRBV10-3 with TRBJ2-2; TRBD2 matches at 8 bases. The CDR3 runs to 13 residues. The V segment lost 10 bases and the J segment 1 base; nucleotides outside the gene matches: 2. Germline lookup yields CDR1 ENHRY and CDR2 SYGVKD. CDR3 nucleotides: TGTGCCACGGGAGGGGGGAACACCGGGGAGCTGTTTTTT. It encodes CATGGGNTGELFF.

The chain links TRBV5-1 to TRBJ1-5, with 7 bases that match TRBD1. Trimming removed 4 bases from V and 3 bases from J; junction bases left unmatched: 4. This CDR3 is 14 amino acids long. Germline values: CDR1 SGHRS, CDR2 YFSETQ. CDR3 in amino acids: CASSAGQDNQPQHF. The CDR3 DNA follows: TGCGCCAGCAGCGCCGGACAGGACAATCAGCCCCAGCATTTT.

The V gene is TRBV10-3, the J gene TRBJ1-1; 7 nucleotides match TRBD1. This CDR3 is 13 amino acids long. With V trimmed by 7 bases and J by 6 bases, 8 bases remained unmatched. The germline CDR1 and CDR2 sequences are ENHRY and SYGVKD. The CDR3 loop is CAITTPTGPEAFF. CDR3 DNA sequence: TGTGCCATCACCACTCCGACAGGGCCTGAAGCTTTCTTT.

This clone was observed a handful of times. The chain links TRBV11-2 to TRBJ1-2; 7 bases align to TRBD1. The CDR3 is made up of 14 amino acids. V gave up 8 bases and J gave up 2 bases; unmatched junction bases: 8. Germline V CDR1 and CDR2: SGHAT, FQNNGV. The chain's CDR3 is CASRTLTGNYGYTF. CDR3 DNA sequence: TGTGCCAGCCGCACTCTGACAGGGAACTATGGCTACACCTTC. The whole variable domain, remainder taken from reference TRBV11-2 and TRBJ1-2, is EAGVAQSPRYKIIEKRQSVAFWCNPISGHATLYWYQQILGQGPKLLIQFQNNGVVDDSQLPKDRFSAERLKGVDSTLKIQPAKLEDSAVYLCASRTLTGNYGYTFGSGTRLTVV.